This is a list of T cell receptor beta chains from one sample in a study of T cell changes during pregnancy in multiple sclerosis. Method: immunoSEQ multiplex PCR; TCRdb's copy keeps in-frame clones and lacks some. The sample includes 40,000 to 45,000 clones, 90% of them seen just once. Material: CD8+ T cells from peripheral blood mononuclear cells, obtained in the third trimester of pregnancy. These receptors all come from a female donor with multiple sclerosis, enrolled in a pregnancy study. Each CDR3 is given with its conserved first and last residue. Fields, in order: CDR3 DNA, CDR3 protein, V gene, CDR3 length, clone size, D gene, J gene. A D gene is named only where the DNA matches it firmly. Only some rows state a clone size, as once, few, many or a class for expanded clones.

DNA: TGCGCCAGCAGCCAAGATTACAGCTCCTACGAGCAGTACTTC; CDR3: CASSQDYSSYEQYF; V: TRBV4-3; length: 14; size: -; D: -; J: TRBJ2-7
DNA: TGTGCCAGTAGTGAGCGGGGCGCCGATACGCAGTATTTT; CDR3: CASSERGADTQYF; V: TRBV19; length: 13; size: -; D: TRBD2; J: TRBJ2-3
DNA: TGTGCCAGCAGCTTAGGAATGTCGGGGGGCCCAAGCATCACAGATACGCAGTATTTT; CDR3: CASSLGMSGGPSITDTQYF; V: TRBV7-9; length: 19; size: -; D: -; J: TRBJ2-3
DNA: TGTGCCAGCAGTGAAAGTATGGGACAGGGAGCTGAAGCTTTCTTT; CDR3: CASSESMGQGAEAFF; V: TRBV6-1; length: 15; size: -; D: TRBD1; J: TRBJ1-1
DNA: TGTGCCAGCAGCCTACCCGGGACAGGGGTGACTGAAGCTTTCTTT; CDR3: CASSLPGTGVTEAFF; V: TRBV7-9; length: 15; size: -; D: TRBD1; J: TRBJ1-1
DNA: TGCGCCAGCGGGACAGGGGCTACAAGGTCGAACACTGAAGCTTTCTTT; CDR3: CASGTGATRSNTEAFF; V: TRBV23-1; length: 16; size: -; D: TRBD1; J: TRBJ1-1
DNA: TGCGCCAGCAGTCGAGGTGTTAAGGAGACCCAGTACTTC; CDR3: CASSRGVKETQYF; V: TRBV10-2; length: 13; size: -; D: -; J: TRBJ2-5
DNA: TGTGCCTGGAGTGAAGTTCCCCGGGGGGAGCAGTTCTTC; CDR3: CAWSEVPRGEQFF; V: TRBV30; length: 13; size: -; D: -; J: TRBJ2-1
DNA: TGCGCCAGTAATTTGGCAGGGGGCGTTGAAGCTTTCTTT; CDR3: CASNLAGGVEAFF; V: TRBV5-1; length: 13; size: -; D: TRBD1; J: TRBJ1-1
DNA: TGTGCCGTCGGGGTTGGTGGCAATGAGCAGTTCTTC; CDR3: CAVGVGGNEQFF; V: TRBV5-6; length: 12; size: -; D: -; J: TRBJ2-1
DNA: TGTGCCAGCGACGGGGGGGGGCAAGAGACCCAGTACTTC; CDR3: CASDGGGQETQYF; V: TRBV7-6; length: 13; size: -; D: TRBD2; J: TRBJ2-5
DNA: TGTGCCAGCAGCGTAGCGGGGGGGCCCGACTTCATGAACACTGAAGCTTTCTTT; CDR3: CASSVAGGPDFMNTEAFF; V: TRBV9; length: 18; size: -; D: -; J: TRBJ1-1
DNA: TGTGCCAGCAGTTTACCGGCCTCGCGGGACCCCGGGGAGCTGTTTTTT; CDR3: CASSLPASRDPGELFF; V: TRBV27; length: 16; size: -; D: -; J: TRBJ2-2
DNA: TGTGCCAGCAGCTTAAATCAGGGGGCACTATCCGGGGCCAACGTCCTGACTTTC; CDR3: CASSLNQGALSGANVLTF; V: TRBV7-6; length: 18; size: -; D: TRBD1; J: TRBJ2-6
DNA: TGTGCCAGCAGTACCGCCCTAGCGATCCTTAACACCGGGGAGCTGTTTTTT; CDR3: CASSTALAILNTGELFF; V: TRBV28; length: 17; size: -; D: -; J: TRBJ2-2
DNA: TGTGCCAGCAGCCAAGATTCCCTCCTAGGGACCCAGTACTTC; CDR3: CASSQDSLLGTQYF; V: TRBV4-2; length: 14; size: once; D: -; J: TRBJ2-5
DNA: TGTGCCAGCACCTTTCGTAGCCTATATTTCTACGAGCAGTACTTC; CDR3: CASTFRSLYFYEQYF; V: TRBV21-1; length: 15; size: -; D: -; J: TRBJ2-7
DNA: TGCGCCAGCAGCCAAGTGGTTAGCGGGATCGACGAGCAGTACTTC; CDR3: CASSQVVSGIDEQYF; V: TRBV4-1; length: 15; size: -; D: TRBD2; J: TRBJ2-7
DNA: TGTGCCAGCAGCTTGGCCAACAGAAACACAGATACGCAGTATTTT; CDR3: CASSLANRNTDTQYF; V: TRBV5-6; length: 15; size: -; D: -; J: TRBJ2-3
DNA: TGTGCCAGCAGTTTTGGGTTCGGGATAGCCATTATCCCTAATGAGCAGTTCTTC; CDR3: CASSFGFGIAIIPNEQFF; V: TRBV28; length: 18; size: -; D: -; J: TRBJ2-1
DNA: TGTGCCAGCAGTCCAACGAACACCGGGGAGCTGTTTTTT; CDR3: CASSPTNTGELFF; V: TRBV27; length: 13; size: -; D: -; J: TRBJ2-2
DNA: TGTGCCAGCAGCGGGAGTGCCTACGAGCAGTACTTC; CDR3: CASSGSAYEQYF; V: TRBV7-8; length: 12; size: -; D: -; J: TRBJ2-7
DNA: TGTGCCAGCATCCAAGGGGGCCGGAACACTGAAGCTTTCTTT; CDR3: CASIQGGRNTEAFF; V: TRBV6-5; length: 14; size: -; D: TRBD1; J: TRBJ1-1
DNA: TGTGCCAGCAGTGAAGCGCGTGACTCATACACAGATACGCAGTATTTT; CDR3: CASSEARDSYTDTQYF; V: TRBV2; length: 16; size: few; D: -; J: TRBJ2-3
DNA: TGTGCCAGCAGCGCGGGAGGTTACTCTAGCACAGATACGCAGTATTTT; CDR3: CASSAGGYSSTDTQYF; V: TRBV7-9; length: 16; size: once; D: TRBD2; J: TRBJ2-3
DNA: TGTGCCAGCAGCTTGACTAGCGGGACTTACGAGCAGTACTTC; CDR3: CASSLTSGTYEQYF; V: TRBV13; length: 14; size: -; D: TRBD2; J: TRBJ2-7
DNA: TGTGCCACCAGCAGAGAAGCGGGGACCTACAATGAGCAGTTCTTC; CDR3: CATSREAGTYNEQFF; V: TRBV15; length: 15; size: -; D: TRBD2; J: TRBJ2-1
DNA: TGCGCCAGCAGCCAAGTAGGGTCGGAGGAGTACCAAGAGACCCAGTACTTC; CDR3: CASSQVGSEEYQETQYF; V: TRBV4-3; length: 17; size: -; D: -; J: TRBJ2-5
DNA: TGTGCCAGTAGTTTCGGCGGGGAGCAGTACTTC; CDR3: CASSFGGEQYF; V: TRBV19; length: 11; size: -; D: -; J: TRBJ2-7
DNA: TGTGCCTGGACAGGGGGGAACACTGAAGCTTTCTTT; CDR3: CAWTGGNTEAFF; V: TRBV30; length: 12; size: few; D: TRBD1; J: TRBJ1-1
DNA: TGTGCCAGCAGTGGACAGGAGGTCACTGAAGCTTTCTTT; CDR3: CASSGQEVTEAFF; V: TRBV6-1; length: 13; size: many; D: -; J: TRBJ1-1
DNA: TGTGCCAGCAGTTACTCTTGGGCCGATGCTAATTCACCCCTCCACTTT; CDR3: CASSYSWADANSPLHF; V: TRBV6-5; length: 16; size: -; D: -; J: TRBJ1-6
DNA: TGTGCCACCAGCAGAGATTTTCAGGGGTTCAGCTATGGCTACACCTTC; CDR3: CATSRDFQGFSYGYTF; V: TRBV15; length: 16; size: -; D: -; J: TRBJ1-2
DNA: TGTGCCAGCAGCGCTCAAGGGGGCGGGACAGCCGCCTACGAGCAGTACTTC; CDR3: CASSAQGGGTAAYEQYF; V: TRBV9; length: 17; size: -; D: -; J: TRBJ2-7
DNA: TGTGCCAGCGTACCCCAGACGGGGGGTTACAATGAGCAGTTCTTC; CDR3: CASVPQTGGYNEQFF; V: TRBV6-6; length: 15; size: -; D: TRBD2; J: TRBJ2-1
DNA: TGTGCCAGCAGCTTAACGGCAGGAGCCTCAATAACGGGAAGTGAGCAGTTCTTC; CDR3: CASSLTAGASITGSEQFF; V: TRBV7-9; length: 18; size: -; D: -; J: TRBJ2-1
DNA: TGTGCCAGCCTAGCGGGAGTCGGCAATGAGCAGTTCTTC; CDR3: CASLAGVGNEQFF; V: TRBV21-1; length: 13; size: -; D: -; J: TRBJ2-1
DNA: TGTGCCAGCAGCCCCGCTGCGGGGGATTCCTACGAGCAGTACTTC; CDR3: CASSPAAGDSYEQYF; V: TRBV5-8; length: 15; size: -; D: TRBD2; J: TRBJ2-7
DNA: TGCGCCAGCAGCTCGCAAACCGGGACTAGCGCCGAGCAGTACTTC; CDR3: CASSSQTGTSAEQYF; V: TRBV5-1; length: 15; size: -; D: TRBD2; J: TRBJ2-7
DNA: TGTGCCTGGGGACAGGGGACCGGGGAGCTGTTTTTT; CDR3: CAWGQGTGELFF; V: TRBV30; length: 12; size: -; D: TRBD1; J: TRBJ2-2
DNA: TGTGCCAGCAGCTTAGCGGGGAGCTCCTACAATGAGCAGTTCTTC; CDR3: CASSLAGSSYNEQFF; V: TRBV7-6; length: 15; size: -; D: -; J: TRBJ2-1
DNA: TGTGCCAGCAGCCGGAACCCTAGCGGGAGTATAGATACGCAGTATTTT; CDR3: CASSRNPSGSIDTQYF; V: TRBV7-6; length: 16; size: -; D: TRBD2; J: TRBJ2-3
DNA: TGTGCCAGCAGCTTAGGTTTCCCGGGACAGTCCTGCAATGAGCAGTTCTTC; CDR3: CASSLGFPGQSCNEQFF; V: TRBV11-2; length: 17; size: -; D: TRBD1; J: TRBJ2-1
DNA: TGTGCCAGCAGCTATACAGCTTACGAGCAGTACTTC; CDR3: CASSYTAYEQYF; V: TRBV5-6; length: 12; size: few; D: -; J: TRBJ2-7
DNA: TGCGCCAGCAGCCAATCCGCGGGGGCCCGCGGCGAGCAGTACTTC; CDR3: CASSQSAGARGEQYF; V: TRBV4-3; length: 15; size: -; D: -; J: TRBJ2-7
DNA: TGTGCCAGCAGTTTTGGGGGGGAGAATGAAAAACTGTTTTTT; CDR3: CASSFGGENEKLFF; V: TRBV28; length: 14; size: -; D: -; J: TRBJ1-4
DNA: TGTGCCAGCAGCCCCTCGTTCGAGCAGTACTTC; CDR3: CASSPSFEQYF; V: TRBV16; length: 11; size: -; D: -; J: TRBJ2-7
DNA: TGTGCCAGCAGCGAGGATGGGGGATGGGGGGGCGCACCCCTCCACTTT; CDR3: CASSEDGGWGGAPLHF; V: TRBV9; length: 16; size: -; D: -; J: TRBJ1-6
DNA: TGTGCCACCAGCAGAGATGAGGGGGATTCACAAGAGACCCAGTACTTC; CDR3: CATSRDEGDSQETQYF; V: TRBV15; length: 16; size: once; D: -; J: TRBJ2-5
DNA: TGTGCCAGCAGTTTGGTCGGGGGGGGAAACACTGAAGCTTTCTTT; CDR3: CASSLVGGGNTEAFF; V: TRBV28; length: 15; size: few; D: -; J: TRBJ1-1
DNA: TGTGCCACCAGCAGAGATAATACAGCTTTCGAAGCTTTCTTT; CDR3: CATSRDNTAFEAFF; V: TRBV15; length: 14; size: -; D: -; J: TRBJ1-1
DNA: TGTGCCAGCAGTCCCAGACTAGCGGGTTCGGAGACCCAGTACTTC; CDR3: CASSPRLAGSETQYF; V: TRBV27; length: 15; size: -; D: TRBD2; J: TRBJ2-5
DNA: TGTGCCAGTAGTGGCCCCTCCTCCTCTCCGGGACAAGATGGAAACACCATATATTTT; CDR3: CASSGPSSSPGQDGNTIYF; V: TRBV19; length: 19; size: -; D: -; J: TRBJ1-3
DNA: TGCGCCAGCAGCCAAGCGTTGGACGCGGAGACTAGCAGTTTGGTCCACGAGCAGTACTTC; CDR3: CASSQALDAETSSLVHEQYF; V: TRBV4-3; length: 20; size: few; D: TRBD2; J: TRBJ2-7